The clone carrying this T cell receptor (beta chain) was detected a few times. Its matching antigen is unknown. The data stem from a study of beta chain features in type 1 diabetes. Losses at the gene ends were 3 bases for V and 3 bases for J; bases not matched to a gene: 7. Germline V lookup: CDR1 SGDLS, CDR2 YYNGEE. CDR3 length equals 15 residues. Every isolated RNA sample was fully reverse transcribed, so sequencing captured expressed TCRB transcripts. Libraries were prepared by immunoSEQ multiplex PCR; TCRdb keeps only in-frame clonotypes and omits some of them. The sample has about 710,000 clones, around 15% seen once. Study findings and constraints: Shorter TCRB CDR3s, moderately but significantly so, were found in Type 1 diabetes patients in all four CD4+ subsets.

The TCR originated in a man between 18 and 35 years old with type 1 diabetes. V and J are TRBV9 and TRBJ2-3, with TRBD1 matching over 7 bases. The specimen was naive CD4+ T cells from blood. CDR3 bases: TGTGCCAGCAGCGGACAGGGCCATCAGACAGATACGCAGTATTTT. Protein sequence: CASSGQGHQTDTQYF.